This T cell receptor (beta chain) stems from a study of blood T cell repertoires in COVID-19. The overall study: Italy, Spain and the United States were the sources of the convalescent and acute COVID-19 samples. PBMCs, B-cell-depleted T cells, or T cells were the source of the cDNA or gDNA that made up the material.

The CDR3 is 14 residues long. Germline values: CDR1 KGHSH, CDR2 LQKENI. The V end was cut by 6 bases, the J end by 0 bases, with 11 bases between. How the authors handled the data: Amplified reference gene primers provided the basis for estimating nucleated cell counts. Here immunoSEQ multiplex PCR was the method, and the copy in TCRdb shows in-frame clones only, minus some. Clonal size and the V and J genes are those of that table, whereas D and trimming came from the DNA. The repertoire holds fewer than 250,000 clones, with 65% to 85% as singletons. The sample comprised peripheral blood. The chain recombines TRBV18 with TRBJ2-5; unclear D gene. The TCR comes from a human donor in a cohort sampled during active COVID-19. The CDR3 loop is CASSRALYQETQYF. Here the CDR3 DNA reads TGTGCCAGCTCTCGCGCTTTGTACCAAGAGACCCAGTACTTC.